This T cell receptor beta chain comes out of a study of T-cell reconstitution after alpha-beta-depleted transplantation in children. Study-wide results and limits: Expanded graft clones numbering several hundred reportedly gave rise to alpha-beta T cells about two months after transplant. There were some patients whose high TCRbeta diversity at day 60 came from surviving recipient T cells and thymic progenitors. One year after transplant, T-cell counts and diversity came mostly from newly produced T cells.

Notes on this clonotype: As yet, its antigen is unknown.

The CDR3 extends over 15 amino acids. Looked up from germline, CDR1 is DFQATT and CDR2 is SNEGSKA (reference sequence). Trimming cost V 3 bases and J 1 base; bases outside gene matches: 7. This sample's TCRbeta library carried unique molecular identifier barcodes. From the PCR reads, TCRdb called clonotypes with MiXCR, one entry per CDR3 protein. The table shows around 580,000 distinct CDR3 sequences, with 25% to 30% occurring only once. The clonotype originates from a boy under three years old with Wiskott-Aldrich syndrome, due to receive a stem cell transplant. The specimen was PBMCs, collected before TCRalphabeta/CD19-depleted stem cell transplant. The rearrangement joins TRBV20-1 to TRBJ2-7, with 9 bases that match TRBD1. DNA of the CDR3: TGCAGTGCTAGCAGGTCGGGACAGGGATCCTACGAGCAGTACTTC. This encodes CSASRSGQGSYEQYF.